This paragraph covers one T cell receptor (beta chain) sequence. Its antigen remains unknown. This entry comes from a study of shared clonotypes between healthy human individuals. Overall study findings and caveats: Naive subsets tended to show greater estimated richness than memory subsets.

Assay: immunoSEQ multiplex PCR; the TCRdb copy retains only in-frame clones and omits some. The table records over 2,000,000 clones, around 95% of them present only once. Positive CCR7 selection of CD45RO-negative cells yielded the naive CD8 cells, and terminally differentiated effector memory CD45RA+ cells were excluded. The CDR3 is 13 residues long. The germline V and J ends were trimmed by 4 bases and 8 bases, with 12 bases remaining between them. The germline V gene has CDR1 SGDLS and CDR2 YYNGEE. The receptor was derived from a man aged 18 to 29 in good health. Some clones in this sample may be carry-over from other donors' samples. The chain couples TRBV9 to TRBJ1-4; D not resolved. Sequenced material: naive CD8+ T cells from PBMCs. The CDR3 loop reads CASSTTEREKLFF. The CDR3 DNA follows: TGTGCCAGCAGCACGACTGAGCGGGAAAAACTGTTTTTT.